This T cell receptor beta chain was observed in a study of type 1 regulatory T cells. Looking at the study overall: An in vitro protocol generated T-allo10, a Tr1-enriched, alloantigen-specific CD4 T cell product.

V shed 3 bases and J 2 bases; nucleotides not matched to a gene: 11. The CDR3 is 18 amino acids. Germline V gene data show CDR1 as KGHSH and CDR2 as LQKENI. Each CDR3 protein gets one entry after TCRdb re-called the reads with MiXCR. The sample yields around 23,000 distinct CDR3 sequences, less than 60% seen once. This clonotype was seen only a few times. Its antigen is currently unknown. This clonotype originated in a human donor in good health. Sequencing was carried out using cultured T cells, either the whole culture or a sorted T cell fraction (not recorded which). The chain is built from TRBV18 and TRBJ1-3, with 9 bases matching TRBD1. The CDR3 region has the DNA TGTGCCAGCTCACCCGTCCCGGGACAGGGTACGGCTGGAAACACCATATATTTT. It is translated as CASSPVPGQGTAGNTIYF. The variable domain in full, with the rest retrieved from reference TRBV18 and TRBJ1-3, is NAGVMQNPRHLVRRRGQEARLRCSPMKGHSHVYWYRQLPEEGLKFMVYLQKENIIDESGMPKERFSAEFPKEGPSILRIQQVVRGDSAAYFCASSPVPGQGTAGNTIYFGEGSWLTVV.